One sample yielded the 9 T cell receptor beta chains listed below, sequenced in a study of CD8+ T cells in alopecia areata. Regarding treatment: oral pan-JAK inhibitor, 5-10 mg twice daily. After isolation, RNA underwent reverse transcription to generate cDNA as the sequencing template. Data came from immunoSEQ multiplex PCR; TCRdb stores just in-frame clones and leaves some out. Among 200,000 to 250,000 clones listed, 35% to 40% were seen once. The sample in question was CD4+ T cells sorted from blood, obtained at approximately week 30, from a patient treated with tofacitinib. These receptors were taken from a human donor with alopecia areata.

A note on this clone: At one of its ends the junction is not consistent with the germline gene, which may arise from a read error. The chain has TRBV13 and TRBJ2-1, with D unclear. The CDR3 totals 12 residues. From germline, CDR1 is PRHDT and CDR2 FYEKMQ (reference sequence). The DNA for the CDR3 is TGTGCCAGCAGCTTAAGAATCTCTGAGAAGTTCTTC. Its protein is CASSLRISEKFF.

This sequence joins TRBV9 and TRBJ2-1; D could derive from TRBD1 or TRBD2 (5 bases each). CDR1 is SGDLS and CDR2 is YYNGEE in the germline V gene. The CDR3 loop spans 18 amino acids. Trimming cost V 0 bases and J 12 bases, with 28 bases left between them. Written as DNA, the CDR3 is TGTGCCAGCAGCGTAGAATCCTACGAGGGACCGACTTCGAAAGGGCAGTTCTTC. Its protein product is CASSVESYEGPTSKGQFF.

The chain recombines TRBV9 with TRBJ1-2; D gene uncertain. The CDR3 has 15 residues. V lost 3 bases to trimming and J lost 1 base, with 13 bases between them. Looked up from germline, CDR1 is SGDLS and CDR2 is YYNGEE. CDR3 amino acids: CASSARPGVNYGYTF. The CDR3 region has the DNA TGTGCCAGCAGCGCCCGACCCGGGGTTAACTATGGCTACACCTTC.

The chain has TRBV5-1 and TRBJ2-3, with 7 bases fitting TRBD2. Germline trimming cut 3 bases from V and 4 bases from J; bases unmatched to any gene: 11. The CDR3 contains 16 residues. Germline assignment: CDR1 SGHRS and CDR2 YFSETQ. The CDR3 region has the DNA TGCGCCAGCAGCTCCACGGGAGCGGGGATGGCAGATACGCAGTATTTT. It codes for CASSSTGAGMADTQYF.

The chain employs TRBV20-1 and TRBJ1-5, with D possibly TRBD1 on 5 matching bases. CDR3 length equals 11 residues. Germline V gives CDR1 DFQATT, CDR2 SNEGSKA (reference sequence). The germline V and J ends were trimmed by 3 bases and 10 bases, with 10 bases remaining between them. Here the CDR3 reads CSASRGRPQHF. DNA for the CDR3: TGCAGTGCTAGTCGGGGCAGACCCCAGCATTTT.

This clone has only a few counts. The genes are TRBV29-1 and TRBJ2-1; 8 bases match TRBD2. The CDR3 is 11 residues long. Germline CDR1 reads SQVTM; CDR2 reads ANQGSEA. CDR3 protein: CRGGSGFEQFF. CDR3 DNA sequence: TGCCGGGGGGGGAGTGGATTTGAGCAGTTCTTC.

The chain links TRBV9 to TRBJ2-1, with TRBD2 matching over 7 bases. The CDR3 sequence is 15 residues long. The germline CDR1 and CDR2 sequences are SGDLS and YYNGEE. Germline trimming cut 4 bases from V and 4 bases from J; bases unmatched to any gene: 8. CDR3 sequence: CASSPDSGPYNEQFF. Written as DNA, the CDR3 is TGTGCCAGCAGCCCCGATAGCGGGCCTTACAATGAGCAGTTCTTC.

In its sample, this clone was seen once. The CDR3 DNA is TGCAGTGCTAGCCCCCGGGAGACCCAGTACTTC. This encodes CSASPRETQYF. The chain uses TRBV20-1 and TRBJ2-5; D unclear. This CDR3 has 11 residues. Germline V gene sequence: CDR1 DFQATT, CDR2 SNEGSKA (reference sequence). V was clipped by 3 bases and J by 5 bases, with 7 bases between them.

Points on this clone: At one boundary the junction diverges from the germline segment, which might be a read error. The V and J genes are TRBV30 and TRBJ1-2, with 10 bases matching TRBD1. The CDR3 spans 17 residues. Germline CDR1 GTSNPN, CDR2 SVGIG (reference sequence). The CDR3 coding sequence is TGTGCCTGGAGTACATTGACAGGGGGCCCGACTACTTATGGCTGCACCTTC. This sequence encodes CAWSTLTGGPTTYGCTF.